These 3 T cell receptor beta chains originate from one sample sequenced in a study of a mutant IDH1 vaccine in newly diagnosed glioma. The repertoire was sequenced with immunoSEQ multiplex PCR; TCRdb's copy has only in-frame clones and lacks some. The repertoire has over 80,000 clones, 70% to 90% of them found once; the top ten carry roughly 0.6%. Time point reported: baseline, week 1 (first vaccination visit). Treatment specified: pre-vaccination baseline after standard-of-care therapy. The specimen was PBMCs, collected from a glioma patient treated with radiotherapy, temozolomide or both. The receptors derive from a woman aged 50 to 60 with glioma.

This chain joins TRBV5-1 and TRBJ1-2; tentative D call: TRBD1 (6 bases). The germline V gene has CDR1 SGHRS and CDR2 YFSETQ. The CDR3 runs 14 residues. With 0 bases removed from V and 7 bases from J, the gap between germline ends came to 13 bases. The CDR3 is CASSLGTVASGYTF. The CDR3 DNA sequence: TGCGCCAGCAGCTTGGGGACAGTCGCAAGTGGCTACACCTTC.

This clone was counted once. The chain uses TRBV5-1 and TRBJ1-2; TRBD1 matches 7 bases. The length of the CDR3 is 15 residues. Germline CDR1 reads SGHRS; CDR2 reads YFSETQ. After removal of 5 bases from V and 4 bases from J, the junction contained 11 bases not matched to a gene. The DNA of the CDR3 is TGCGCCAGCAGGAGTGGGAAGGGGGCTTTCTATGGCTACACCTTC. Encoded protein: CASRSGKGAFYGYTF. The full variable domain, rest sourced from reference TRBV5-1 and TRBJ1-2, is KAGVTQTPRYLIKTRGQQVTLSCSPISGHRSVSWYQQTPGQGLQFLFEYFSETQRNKGNFPGRFSGRQFSNSRSEMNVSTLELGDSALYLCASRSGKGAFYGYTFGSGTRLTVV.

The chain combines TRBV5-6 with TRBJ1-2; D gene unclear. Germline CDR1 SGHDT, CDR2 YYEEEE. V shed 1 base and J shed 5 bases, with 9 bases lying between them. This CDR3 has 13 residues. DNA of the CDR3: TGTGCCAGCAGCTTGCGGCCGGAATATGGCTACACCTTC. Translation gives CASSLRPEYGYTF.